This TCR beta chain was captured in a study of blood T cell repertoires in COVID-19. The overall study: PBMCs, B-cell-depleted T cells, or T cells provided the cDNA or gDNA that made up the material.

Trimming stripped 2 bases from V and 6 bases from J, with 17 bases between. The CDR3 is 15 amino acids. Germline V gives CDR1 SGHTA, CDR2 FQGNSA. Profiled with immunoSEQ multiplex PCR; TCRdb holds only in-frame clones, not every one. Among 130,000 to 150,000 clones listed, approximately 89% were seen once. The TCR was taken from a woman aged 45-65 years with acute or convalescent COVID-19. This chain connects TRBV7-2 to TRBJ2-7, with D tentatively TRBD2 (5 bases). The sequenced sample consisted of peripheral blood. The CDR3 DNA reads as TGTGCCAGCAGCTTAATGGACTCCCAAGGGAGCGAGCAGTACTTC. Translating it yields CASSLMDSQGSEQYF. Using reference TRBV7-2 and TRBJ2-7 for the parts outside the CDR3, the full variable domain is GAGVSQSPSNKVTEKGKDVELRCDPISGHTALYWYRQSLGQGLEFLIYFQGNSAPDKSGLPSDRFSAERTGGSVSTLTIQRTQQEDSAVYLCASSLMDSQGSEQYFGPGTRLTVT.